This TCR beta chain appears in the sequencing data of a study of T cells expressing NK-cell markers (TCRdb year 2020). About the investigation overall: About eight donors provided sorted CD3+CD56+NKG2C+, CD3+CD56+NKG2C- and CD3+CD56-NKG2C+ T-cell subsets, whose TCR beta-chain repertoires were profiled. Among the eight sequenced donors, seven were HCMV-seropositive and one was HCMV-seronegative. The eight sequenced donors were randomly selected healthy volunteers, three men and five women. The libraries were sequenced on Illumina HiSeq 2000/2500, MiSeq or NextSeq, producing 2 x 150 bp reads.

The sample was run on an Illumina HiSeq 2000. TCR beta cDNA libraries were prepared using 5'RACE template switching, which introduced a universal primer site and unique molecular identifiers. Priming for cDNA synthesis came from the TCR beta constant segment, and two successive PCR amplification steps followed. The authors' pipeline ran thus. MIGEC was used to demultiplex reads and group the reads by UMI, and MiTCR was used to assemble and quantify clonotypes. To exclude erroneous sequences, any TCR cDNA sequence not supported by at least two reads was discarded. The tcR package was used for downstream repertoire analysis, and clonotypes were matched between fractions using CDR3 nucleotide sequence together with V segment. VDJmatch was used to annotate antigen specificity against VDJdb, with one amino acid substitution allowed in CDR3. TCRdb reprocessed the reads and assigns one entry to each CDR3 protein sequence, leaving out DNA. The V and J calls shown here were made by TCRdb, not taken from the authors' results. In this sample's table one finds 250,000 to 300,000 distinct CDR3 sequences. The biggest ten clones account for 4% to 5% of the sample.

A remark on this clonotype: Its antigen specificity is not known.

CDR1 and CDR2 are read off the germline V gene as SNHLY and FYNNEI. The CDR3 starts with the cysteine, ends with the phenylalanine, and has 15 residues. The entry carries no DNA sequence. Summary of the overall study and its limitations: For several donors, the dominant CD3+CD56+NKG2C+ clonotypes were among the top 10 CD8+ clonotypes and accounted for about 1.0-8% of CD8+ T cells. Whether the expanded NKG2C-expressing T cell clones were specific for HCMV antigens was left unclear. Those dominant clonotypes were again the most abundant among CD3+CD56-NKG2C+ cells in a few donors, at about 25-65%.

To determine HCMV serostatus, a commercial ELISA kit was used to detect HCMV-specific IgG in serum. Ficoll density gradient centrifugation was used to isolate peripheral blood mononuclear cells from blood. What was sequenced was blood T cells: a sorted CD56 or NKG2C T cell subset, CD4+ or CD8+ T cells, or bulk PBMC T cells (not recorded which). This TCR came from a woman aged 18 to 69 in good health. The V and J segments used are TRBV2 and TRBJ2-5; the TRBD2 assignment by TCRdb is unverifiable without DNA. The CDR3 protein is CASSEAQLVSETQYF.